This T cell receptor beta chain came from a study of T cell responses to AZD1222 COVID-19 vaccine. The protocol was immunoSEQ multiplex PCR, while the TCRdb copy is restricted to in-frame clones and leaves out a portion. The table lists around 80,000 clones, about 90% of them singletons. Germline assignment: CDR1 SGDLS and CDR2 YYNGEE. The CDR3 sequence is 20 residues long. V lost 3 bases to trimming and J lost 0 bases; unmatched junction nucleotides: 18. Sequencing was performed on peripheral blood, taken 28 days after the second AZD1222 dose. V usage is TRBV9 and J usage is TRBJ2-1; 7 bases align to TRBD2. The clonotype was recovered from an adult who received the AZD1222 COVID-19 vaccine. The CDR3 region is CASSDPTKIPLATSYNEQFF. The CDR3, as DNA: TGTGCCAGCAGCGACCCGACTAAAATCCCACTAGCGACCTCCTACAATGAGCAGTTCTTC.